A selection of T cell receptor beta chains follows, all from one sample in a study of shared clonotypes between healthy human individuals. Method: immunoSEQ multiplex PCR; TCRdb's copy keeps in-frame clones and lacks some. The sample carries a few million clones, 93% recorded once. The sample comprised naive CD8+ T cells from PBMCs. These receptors came from a man between 18 and 29 years old in good health. Some clones in this sample may be carry-over from other donors' samples. Each CDR3 is given with its conserved first and last residue. A D gene is named only where the DNA matches it firmly. Size tells how often a clone was seen (once, few, many) or the class of an expanded clone, and some rows leave it out.

J gene: TRBJ1-1
V gene: TRBV5-1
D gene: .
clone size: .
CDR3 DNA: TGCGCCAGCAGCTTGGGGGCCCCCGGCACTGAAGCTTTCTTT
CDR3 protein: CASSLGAPGTEAFF

J gene: TRBJ2-1
V gene: TRBV28
D gene: TRBD1
clone size: once
CDR3 DNA: TGTGCCAGCAGTGGGAGCCGGACGGACAGGGGTGAAAATGAGCAGTTCTTC
CDR3 protein: CASSGSRTDRGENEQFF

J gene: TRBJ1-5
V gene: TRBV28
D gene: TRBD1
clone size: few
CDR3 DNA: TGTGCCAGCAGTTTCGGCAGGGGGTACCAGCCCCAGCATTTT
CDR3 protein: CASSFGRGYQPQHF

J gene: TRBJ1-1
V gene: TRBV7-3
D gene: .
clone size: .
CDR3 DNA: TGTGCCAGCAGCGCCCAGTTGGGGAGGAACACTGAAGCTTTCTTT
CDR3 protein: CASSAQLGRNTEAFF

J gene: TRBJ2-2
V gene: TRBV4-1
D gene: .
clone size: .
CDR3 DNA: TGCGCCAGCACGGAGCGGGTCGCGAACACCGGGGAGCTGTTTTTT
CDR3 protein: CASTERVANTGELFF

J gene: TRBJ2-3
V gene: TRBV7-9
D gene: TRBD2
clone size: .
CDR3 DNA: TGTGCCAGCAGCCGCACCGGGACTAGCGGGAATACGCAGTATTTT
CDR3 protein: CASSRTGTSGNTQYF

J gene: TRBJ2-1
V gene: TRBV11-2
D gene: TRBD1
clone size: once
CDR3 DNA: TGTGCCAGCAGCTTATGGGACAGCTACAATGAGCAGTTCTTC
CDR3 protein: CASSLWDSYNEQFF

J gene: TRBJ2-7
V gene: TRBV7-9
D gene: TRBD1
clone size: .
CDR3 DNA: TGTGCCAGCAGCTCAACACGACAGGGCACGGACTACGAGCAGTACTTC
CDR3 protein: CASSSTRQGTDYEQYF

J gene: TRBJ2-1
V gene: TRBV19
D gene: .
clone size: .
CDR3 DNA: TGTGCCAGTAGTATAGTACCGAACTACAATGAGCAGTTCTTC
CDR3 protein: CASSIVPNYNEQFF

J gene: TRBJ2-1
V gene: TRBV9
D gene: TRBD2
clone size: .
CDR3 DNA: TGTGCCAGCAGCCCAAGTGGGACTAGCGGGAGACGAATGAATGAGCAGTTCTTC
CDR3 protein: CASSPSGTSGRRMNEQFF

J gene: TRBJ2-5
V gene: TRBV2
D gene: TRBD1
clone size: .
CDR3 DNA: TGTGCCAGCAGCGAACAGGGGGCCCAAGAGACCCAGTACTTC
CDR3 protein: CASSEQGAQETQYF

J gene: TRBJ1-4
V gene: TRBV11-3
D gene: .
clone size: .
CDR3 DNA: TGTGCCAGCAGCTCTGGTAGATGGCCCGATGAAAAACTGTTTTTT
CDR3 protein: CASSSGRWPDEKLFF

J gene: TRBJ2-7
V gene: TRBV5-1
D gene: .
clone size: .
CDR3 DNA: TGCGCCAGCAGAGTGGGGGAGTCCTACGAGCAGTACTTC
CDR3 protein: CASRVGESYEQYF

J gene: TRBJ2-1
V gene: TRBV7-3
D gene: .
clone size: .
CDR3 DNA: TGTGCCAGCAGCCTCAACGGACCGTCCAATGAGCAGTTCTTC
CDR3 protein: CASSLNGPSNEQFF

J gene: TRBJ1-1
V gene: TRBV18
D gene: .
clone size: .
CDR3 DNA: TGTGCCAGCTCACTACCGGGGCCTAAATACCCTTTTGAAGCTTTCTTT
CDR3 protein: CASSLPGPKYPFEAFF

J gene: TRBJ2-5
V gene: TRBV7-8
D gene: .
clone size: .
CDR3 DNA: TGTGCCAGCAGCCGGACAGCCACCGACTTTCAAGAGACCCAGTACTTC
CDR3 protein: CASSRTATDFQETQYF

J gene: TRBJ2-7
V gene: TRBV6-6
D gene: .
clone size: .
CDR3 DNA: TGTGCCAGCAGTTACTCTAATAGGGTGGACGAGCAGTACTTC
CDR3 protein: CASSYSNRVDEQYF

J gene: TRBJ2-3
V gene: TRBV9
D gene: .
clone size: .
CDR3 DNA: TGTGCCAGCAGCGTAGCCAGGGAGGTAGATACGCAGTATTTT
CDR3 protein: CASSVAREVDTQYF

J gene: TRBJ2-5
V gene: TRBV4-1
D gene: TRBD2
clone size: .
CDR3 DNA: TGCGCCAGCAGCCAAGATAAGTCAGCGGGGAGAAGCGAAGGGACCCAGTACTTC
CDR3 protein: CASSQDKSAGRSEGTQYF

J gene: TRBJ1-3
V gene: TRBV4-1
D gene: .
clone size: .
CDR3 DNA: TGCGCCAGCAGCCAAGTATCCTTCTCTGGAAACACCATATATTTT
CDR3 protein: CASSQVSFSGNTIYF

J gene: TRBJ1-5
V gene: TRBV7-9
D gene: TRBD1
clone size: .
CDR3 DNA: TGTGCCAGCAGCTTAGCTCGGACAGGATTGAATCAGCCCCAGCATTTT
CDR3 protein: CASSLARTGLNQPQHF

J gene: TRBJ1-1
V gene: TRBV6-5
D gene: TRBD1
clone size: .
CDR3 DNA: TGTGCCAGCAGTTACTCGGGGACAGGGAACACTGAAGCTTTCTTT
CDR3 protein: CASSYSGTGNTEAFF

J gene: TRBJ1-5
V gene: TRBV28
D gene: TRBD1
clone size: .
CDR3 DNA: TGTGCCAGTAGATTAAGAACAGGGGGCAATCAGCCCCAGCATTTT
CDR3 protein: CASRLRTGGNQPQHF

J gene: TRBJ2-3
V gene: TRBV5-6
D gene: .
clone size: .
CDR3 DNA: TGTGCCAGCAGCCTCGGGACCTCTGATACGCAGTATTTT
CDR3 protein: CASSLGTSDTQYF

J gene: TRBJ1-2
V gene: TRBV28
D gene: .
clone size: once
CDR3 DNA: TGTGCCAGCAGCTCTCCCTTTTCACAGGGTCTGAGAGGCTACACCTTC
CDR3 protein: CASSSPFSQGLRGYTF

J gene: TRBJ1-1
V gene: TRBV19
D gene: .
clone size: .
CDR3 DNA: TGTGCCAGTAGGAGCACAGGGAACACTGAAGCTTTCTTT
CDR3 protein: CASRSTGNTEAFF

J gene: TRBJ1-3
V gene: TRBV28
D gene: .
clone size: .
CDR3 DNA: TGTGCCAGCAGTTTAATGGGGGACCTCTCTGGAAACACCATATATTTT
CDR3 protein: CASSLMGDLSGNTIYF

J gene: TRBJ2-2
V gene: TRBV11-3
D gene: .
clone size: .
CDR3 DNA: TGTGCCAGCAAGGAGGAGAGATCGAACACCGGGGAGCTGTTTTTT
CDR3 protein: CASKEERSNTGELFF

J gene: TRBJ1-2
V gene: TRBV11-2
D gene: .
clone size: .
CDR3 DNA: TGTGCCAGCTCCAGGGGCTCGTATGGCTACACCTTC
CDR3 protein: CASSRGSYGYTF

J gene: TRBJ2-7
V gene: TRBV27
D gene: TRBD1
clone size: once
CDR3 DNA: TGTGCCAGCAGTCGCATCGGGACAGATTTCTACGAGCAGTACTTC
CDR3 protein: CASSRIGTDFYEQYF

J gene: TRBJ1-1
V gene: TRBV25-1
D gene: TRBD1
clone size: .
CDR3 DNA: TGTGCCAGCAGTGATGAGGGACAGGGATACCCTGAAGCTTTCTTT
CDR3 protein: CASSDEGQGYPEAFF

J gene: TRBJ2-1
V gene: TRBV27
D gene: TRBD2
clone size: .
CDR3 DNA: TGTGCCAGCAGTCGCCCGACTAGCGGGAGGTCCCATGAGCAGTTCTTC
CDR3 protein: CASSRPTSGRSHEQFF

J gene: TRBJ2-7
V gene: TRBV7-9
D gene: .
clone size: .
CDR3 DNA: TGTGCCAGCCGTCACCGAGACTCCTACGAGCAGTACTTC
CDR3 protein: CASRHRDSYEQYF

J gene: TRBJ2-2
V gene: TRBV7-9
D gene: .
clone size: .
CDR3 DNA: TGTGCCAGCAGCTTAGGGACAGTAGCCACCGGGGAGCTGTTTTTT
CDR3 protein: CASSLGTVATGELFF

J gene: TRBJ1-1
V gene: TRBV19
D gene: .
clone size: .
CDR3 DNA: TGTGCCAGTAGTATTTACGGCCAGGGGAACACTGAAGCTTTCTTT
CDR3 protein: CASSIYGQGNTEAFF

J gene: TRBJ2-2
V gene: TRBV4-2
D gene: TRBD1
clone size: .
CDR3 DNA: TGTGCCAGCAGCCCCTCGGGACAGGGGATCACCGGGGAGCTGTTTTTT
CDR3 protein: CASSPSGQGITGELFF

J gene: TRBJ2-1
V gene: TRBV9
D gene: TRBD2
clone size: .
CDR3 DNA: TGTGCCAGCAGCGAGCCGGGACTAGCGCCCCGCGGTGAGCAGTTCTTC
CDR3 protein: CASSEPGLAPRGEQFF

J gene: TRBJ2-5
V gene: TRBV28
D gene: .
clone size: .
CDR3 DNA: TGTGCCAGCAGCCAACAGGGAGAAGAGACCCAGTACTTC
CDR3 protein: CASSQQGEETQYF

J gene: TRBJ2-6
V gene: TRBV29-1
D gene: .
clone size: .
CDR3 DNA: TGCAGCGTTTTATGCAGCATACAAAGTCGGGCCAACGTCCTGACTTTC
CDR3 protein: CSVLCSIQSRANVLTF

J gene: TRBJ2-1
V gene: TRBV14
D gene: TRBD2
clone size: once
CDR3 DNA: TGTGCCAGCAGCCAAGTAACTAGCGGCCCGTTGGGGTTTTACAATGAGCAGTTCTTC
CDR3 protein: CASSQVTSGPLGFYNEQFF

J gene: TRBJ2-7
V gene: TRBV27
D gene: TRBD2
clone size: .
CDR3 DNA: TGTGCCAGCAGTGGTCTTGGGACTAGCGGGACCTACGAGCAGTACTTC
CDR3 protein: CASSGLGTSGTYEQYF

J gene: TRBJ1-2
V gene: TRBV3-2
D gene: .
clone size: .
CDR3 DNA: TGTGCCAGAGGTTATGGCTACACCTTC
CDR3 protein: CARGYGYTF

J gene: TRBJ2-7
V gene: TRBV28
D gene: .
clone size: .
CDR3 DNA: TGTGCCAGCAGTCCCTTGGGGGGGCCAGGTTCCTACGAGCAGTACTTC
CDR3 protein: CASSPLGGPGSYEQYF

J gene: TRBJ1-2
V gene: TRBV7-9
D gene: .
clone size: .
CDR3 DNA: TGTGCCAGCAGCTTACCCACACAGACAGGCCAGCTCTATGGCTACACCTTC
CDR3 protein: CASSLPTQTGQLYGYTF

J gene: TRBJ2-7
V gene: TRBV29-1
D gene: .
clone size: .
CDR3 DNA: TGCAGCGTGGGCCCGGCGCGGGTTGGTGAGCAGTACTTC
CDR3 protein: CSVGPARVGEQYF

J gene: TRBJ1-2
V gene: TRBV7-2
D gene: TRBD1
clone size: .
CDR3 DNA: TGTGCCAGCAGCGTAGGGACAGGGGGAGACCCCGCTGGCTACACCTTC
CDR3 protein: CASSVGTGGDPAGYTF

J gene: TRBJ2-1
V gene: TRBV4-1
D gene: TRBD2
clone size: .
CDR3 DNA: TGCGCCAGCAGCCAAGATTCTTCGGGAGGGAGTTACAATGAGCAGTTCTTC
CDR3 protein: CASSQDSSGGSYNEQFF

J gene: TRBJ2-6
V gene: TRBV13
D gene: .
clone size: .
CDR3 DNA: TGTGCCAGCAGCTACAGGGGGGCCAACGTCCTGACTTTC
CDR3 protein: CASSYRGANVLTF

J gene: TRBJ2-7
V gene: TRBV28
D gene: .
clone size: .
CDR3 DNA: TGTGCCAGCAGTGCCCGGGGAAGGGACTACGAGCAGTACTTC
CDR3 protein: CASSARGRDYEQYF

J gene: TRBJ1-2
V gene: TRBV2
D gene: .
clone size: .
CDR3 DNA: TGTGCCAGCCCCTGGATCAGGGTTGGTGGCTACACCTTC
CDR3 protein: CASPWIRVGGYTF

J gene: TRBJ2-2
V gene: TRBV19
D gene: .
clone size: .
CDR3 DNA: TGTGCCAGTAGTCCGTGGTTGTCTGCCGACCCGAACACCGGGGAGCTGTTTTTT
CDR3 protein: CASSPWLSADPNTGELFF